This T cell receptor beta chain came from a study of T-cell memory formation after mild COVID-19. Across the whole study: Among the donors, TCR clusters were largely specific to each donor.

This clonotype was counted at least ten times. The V end lost 0 bases, the J end lost 3 bases, and 15 bases lay between the germline ends. Germline-derived CDR1 and CDR2 are SGHRS and YFSETQ. This CDR3 is built from 17 residues. TCRdb reprocessed the 5' RACE reads with MiXCR, giving one entry per CDR3 protein. The sample shows about 360,000 distinct CDR3 sequences, approximately 15% of them seen only once. This sequence joins TRBV5-1 and TRBJ2-2; tentatively, D is TRBD1 (5 bases). Sequencing was performed on PBMCs or a T cell subset sorted from them (not recorded which). The TCR originated in a man younger than 35 who had mild COVID-19 (a few samples of this study predate the infection). Cell type and time point are not known. The CDR3 reads CASSLVVTAVHTGELFF. CDR3 sequence (DNA): TGCGCCAGCAGCTTGGTGGTGACAGCCGTACACACCGGGGAGCTGTTTTTT. Full variable domain (remainder filled in from reference TRBV5-1 and TRBJ2-2): KAGVTQTPRYLIKTRGQQVTLSCSPISGHRSVSWYQQTPGQGLQFLFEYFSETQRNKGNFPGRFSGRQFSNSRSEMNVSTLELGDSALYLCASSLVVTAVHTGELFFGEGSRLTVL.